This T cell receptor (beta chain) was obtained from a study of OX40 agonist ivuxolimab in advanced cancers. For the study in its entirety: The costimulatory receptor OX40 (CD134) was targeted by ivuxolimab, a fully human IgG2 agonistic monoclonal antibody. The paper covers the monotherapy dose-escalation part of the phase I ivuxolimab trial, which included N of about 50 patients. The dose-escalation cohort was roughly 80% male with a mean age of about 60 years, ranging from roughly 23 to 79. Partial responses occurred in three dose-escalation patients, of whom one had hepatocellular carcinoma and two had cutaneous melanoma. Intravenous ivuxolimab was administered to patients every 2 weeks at six dose levels: 0.01, 0.1, 0.3, 1.5, 3 and 10 mg/kg. Prior anti-PD-1, anti-PD-L1 or anti-CTLA-4 therapy was permitted, and checkpoint inhibitors had been received by about 36% of dose-escalation patients. The point of sequencing TCRbeta in the periphery was to test whether ivuxolimab changed TCR sequence diversity and drove clonal T-cell expansion. Of the approximately 54 patients in dose escalation, some 19 had hepatocellular carcinoma, about 15 had melanoma, 9 had renal cell carcinoma and 9 had head and neck cancer.

About this clone itself: Its cognate antigen has yet to be identified. The input lacks base qualities; no much larger clone sits a single base away.

Its CDR3 holds 14 amino acids, cysteine through phenylalanine. The sequence is cut down to CDR3 DNA, 42 bases in frame from base 1. Trimming takes 6 bases off V and 3 bases off J; junction bases not matched to a gene: 5. Sequences MNHEY (CDR1) and SVGAGI (CDR2) are obtained from the germline V gene. On the study overall, not on this receptor specifically: After ivuxolimab, CD8+ T cells had more expanded clones than CD4+ T cells on average. In the 0.1-3.0 mg/kg groups, partial responders were among the patients with the lowest normalized peripheral clonal expansion, particularly in CD8+ T cells. Low levels of normalized T-cell clonal expansion were also shown by some nonresponding patients. At doses of 0.1 to 3.0 mg/kg, clonal expansion of both CD4+ and CD8+ T cells in blood was seen between baseline and week 6. Antigen specificity was not determined for the clonally expanded peripheral T cells.

Patients with autoimmune disease history or receiving systemic immunosuppression were excluded from the trial. In every dose cohort, peripheral blood was drawn for TCR sequencing at baseline, cycle 4 day 1, and cycle 7 day 1. The samples were drawn from a first-in-human, open-label, multicenter phase I dose-escalation trial of ivuxolimab. Adults with locally advanced or metastatic melanoma, renal cell, hepatocellular, or head and neck squamous cell carcinoma were enrolled in the trial. Before TCR sequencing, CD4+ T cells and CD8+ T cells were sorted from peripheral blood as separate populations. Genomic DNA was isolated from the sorted cells so that the TCRbeta CDR3 region could be sequenced. TCRbeta CDR3 regions were sequenced using the immunoSEQ Assay. The source is immuneACCESS, and TCRdb retained only in-frame sequences with V and J called. Part of the clones is not carried over; for the studies checked, unresolved V genes explain less than half of this, and the remainder is unexplained. This sample has about 100,000 clones in its table, and about 90% of those were observed once. The ten largest clones capture about 1.6% of the sample.

This receptor was identified in an adult with an advanced solid tumor such as melanoma, head and neck, liver or kidney cancer. The sequencing here drew on CD4+ or CD8+ T cells sorted from blood, taken in a trial of the OX40 agonist ivuxolimab. This chain joins TRBV6-5 to TRBJ2-4; TRBD1 agrees with 7 junctional bases. The DNA sequence reads TGTGCCAGCAGGACGGGGACAGACAAAAACATTCAGTACTTC. Translation gives CASRTGTDKNIQYF.